This entry is about one T cell receptor (beta chain). The antigen is not known. The sample is drawn from a study of graft-versus-host responses after intestinal transplantation. At the level of the study: Following induction with anti-thymocyte globulin, all recipients were given tacrolimus and steroids for about three years. The study, taken as a whole, reports: GvH clonotypes were identified within recipient marrow, with a subset emerging first in ileum or blood. When patients had graft-donor T cell macrochimerism, their allografts held high graft-versus-host to host-versus-graft clonal ratios.

Libraries were prepared by immunoSEQ multiplex PCR; TCRdb keeps only in-frame clonotypes and omits some of them. In the table there are 110,000 to 150,000 clones, around 90% of which are singletons. The input for sequencing was unstimulated CD4+ T cells sorted from spleen or lymph node cells, taken before intestinal transplant. This TCR was sampled from a human donor who received an intestinal transplant.

CDR3 bases: TGTGCCAGTAGTATACGTAAGAGCTCCTACGAGCAGTACTTC. Translation: CASSIRKSSYEQYF. The chain uses TRBV19 and TRBJ2-7; no clear D. Germline CDR1 is LNHDA and CDR2 is SQIVND (reference sequence). The CDR3 runs to 14 residues. With 2 bases removed from V and 0 bases from J, the gap between germline ends came to 8 bases. The full variable domain, in which reference TRBV19 and TRBJ2-7 provide the parts outside the CDR3, is DGGITQSPKYLFRKEGQNVTLSCEQNLNHDAMYWYRQDPGQGLRLIYYSQIVNDFQKGDIAEGYSVSREKKESFPLTVTSAQKNPTAFYLCASSIRKSSYEQYFGPGTRLTVT.